The 9 T cell receptor beta chains below were found in one sample sequenced in a study of cytomegalovirus exposure and HLA in healthy donors. The PCR was carried out with 60 Vbeta primers and 13 Jbeta primers. TCRdb's copy holds only in-frame clones and misses some; the assay was immunoSEQ multiplex PCR. The sample table includes 63,000 or so clones. Sequencing used PBMCs. These receptors were taken from a boy between 10 and 17 years old in good health and CMV-seronegative.

The chain employs TRBV29-1 and TRBJ1-4, with 8 bases identical to TRBD1. V dropped 7 bases and J dropped 7; count of bases not matched to a gene: 17. The CDR3 has 16 residues. Germline V gene sequence: CDR1 SQVTM, CDR2 ANQGSEA. CDR3 sequence: CSAKNPTGESSEKLFF. The CDR3 coding sequence is TGCAGCGCGAAAAACCCGACAGGGGAGTCTAGTGAAAAACTGTTTTTT.

This chain links TRBV1 with TRBJ2-7; whether TRBD2, the table's D call, matches the DNA was not checked. TRBV1 is labeled a pseudogene. The CDR3 is 17 residues long. CDR3 sequence (DNA): TGCACCAGCAGCCAAGATGGTAAAGGGACTAGCACCTACGAGCAGTACTTC. It is translated as CTSSQDGKGTSTYEQYF.

The chain uses TRBV6-5 and TRBJ2-1; D gene unclear. Trimming took off 6 bases at V and 6 bases at J, with 6 bases between the two ends. Looked up from germline, CDR1 is MNHEY and CDR2 is SVGAGI. This CDR3 region has 11 residues. CDR3 amino acids: CASRSGNEQFF. The CDR3 region has the DNA TGTGCCAGCAGATCGGGCAATGAGCAGTTCTTC.

The V and J genes are TRBV29-1 and TRBJ2-3; 7 positions match TRBD2. Germline V gene lookup returns CDR1 SQVTM and CDR2 ANQGSEA. This CDR3 has 14 residues. Trimming removed 6 bases from V and 4 bases from J; junction bases left unmatched: 10. The CDR3: CSVTPWTSSDTQYF. In nucleotides, the CDR3 is TGCAGCGTAACGCCCTGGACTAGTTCAGATACGCAGTATTTT.

The V call is TRBV18, the J call TRBJ2-1, with D uncertain. There are 13 residues in the CDR3. Trimming took 1 base from V and 10 from J, leaving 11 bases between them. CDR1 KGHSH and CDR2 LQKENI come from the germline V gene. Here the CDR3 reads CASSPLSGAEQFF. CDR3 bases: TGTGCCAGCTCACCACTGTCAGGCGCCGAGCAGTTCTTC.

This chain uses TRBV2 with TRBJ2-5; D might be TRBD2 (5 bases). CDR3 length: 15 amino acids. V lost 2 bases and J lost 5, with 15 bases in between. The germline V gene encodes CDR1 SNHLY and CDR2 FYNNEI. The chain's CDR3 is CASSELGRVGETQYF. In DNA, the CDR3 is TGTGCCAGCAGTGAACTTGGGCGGGTTGGGGAGACCCAGTACTTC.

The chain links TRBV6-1 to TRBJ2-7; maybe TRBD1 (8 bases). Germline V gene sequence: CDR1 MNHNS, CDR2 SASEGT. CDR3 length: 19 amino acids. V was clipped by 0 bases and J by 3 bases, with 24 bases between them. The CDR3 protein is CASSEAPGQEWTRSYEQYF. For the CDR3, the DNA is TGTGCCAGCAGTGAAGCCCCGGGACAGGAGTGGACTAGAAGCTACGAGCAGTACTTC.

The chain joins TRBV27 to TRBJ1-1; 7 bases map to TRBD1. The CDR3 is made up of 15 amino acids. V was clipped by 6 bases and J by 0 bases; unmatched bases: 7. In germline, CDR1 is MNHEY, CDR2 SMNVEV (reference sequence). CDR3 region: CASSLRDSLNTEAFF. CDR3 coding DNA: TGTGCCAGCAGCCTGAGGGACAGCTTGAACACTGAAGCTTTCTTT.

The V call is TRBV18, the J call TRBJ2-7; D remains ambiguous. The CDR3 loop spans 13 amino acids. Per germline, CDR1 KGHSH and CDR2 LQKENI. The V gene lost 3 bases and the J gene lost 0 bases, with 6 bases spanning the gap. The DNA of the CDR3 is TGTGCCAGCTCACCTCCATCCTCCTACGAGCAGTACTTC. This gives the protein CASSPPSSYEQYF.